This T cell receptor beta chain was recovered during a study of T cells in Graves' hyperthyroidism and ophthalmopathy. For the study at large: The blood sample was taken at first diagnosis, before treatment began.

Study results and limitations: Within blood appeared most thyroid clonotypes that had expanded above 0.001.

From RNA transcripts, TCR beta CDR3 regions were amplified. First-round RT-PCR of the TCR CDR3 relied on the HTBI primer set. TCRdb reprocessed the multiplex PCR reads with MiXCR, giving one entry per CDR3 protein. The data show about 640,000 distinct CDR3 sequences, with more than 12% seen just once and about an eighth held by the top ten. This clonotype was observed a few times. Antigen unknown. Germline CDR1 reads DFQATT; CDR2 reads SNEGSKA (reference sequence). The V gene lost 4 bases and the J gene lost 4 bases, with 12 bases spanning the gap. This CDR3 is 13 amino acids long. Sequenced: blood. The TCR was taken from a woman between 45 and 65 years old with Graves' ophthalmopathy. The J gene is TRBJ2-3, the V gene TRBV20-1; D is ambiguous. CDR3 sequence reads: CSAKSNAADTQYF. The CDR3 DNA follows: TGCAGTGCTAAATCGAATGCGGCAGATACGCAGTATTTT.